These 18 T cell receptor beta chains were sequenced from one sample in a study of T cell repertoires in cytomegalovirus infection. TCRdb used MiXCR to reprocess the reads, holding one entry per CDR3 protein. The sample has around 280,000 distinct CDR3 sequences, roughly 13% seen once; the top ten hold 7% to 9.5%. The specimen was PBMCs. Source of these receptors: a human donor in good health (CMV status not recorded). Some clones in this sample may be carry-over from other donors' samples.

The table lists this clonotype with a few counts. The CDR3 coding sequence is TGTGCCAGCAGTTGGACTAGCAGGGGAGATACGCAGTATTTT. Amino acid sequence: CASSWTSRGDTQYF. This chain links TRBV2 with TRBJ2-3; the match to TRBD2 covers 8 bases. V gave up 5 bases and J gave up 5 bases; unmatched junction bases: 6. The CDR3 runs to 14 residues. In germline, CDR1 is SNHLY, CDR2 FYNNEI.

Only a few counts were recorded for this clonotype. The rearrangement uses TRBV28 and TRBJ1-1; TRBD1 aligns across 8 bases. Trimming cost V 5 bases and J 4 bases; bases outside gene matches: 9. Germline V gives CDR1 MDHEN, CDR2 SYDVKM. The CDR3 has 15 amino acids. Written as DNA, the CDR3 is TGTGCCAGCAGTCTTGACGACAGGGGAGGCACTGAAGCTTTCTTT. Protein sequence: CASSLDDRGGTEAFF.

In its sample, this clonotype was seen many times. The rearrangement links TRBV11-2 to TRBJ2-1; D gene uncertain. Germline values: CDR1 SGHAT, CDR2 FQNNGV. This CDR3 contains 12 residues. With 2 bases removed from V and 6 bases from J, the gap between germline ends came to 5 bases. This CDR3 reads CASSLHGNEQFF. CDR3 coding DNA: TGTGCCAGCAGCTTACACGGCAATGAGCAGTTCTTC.

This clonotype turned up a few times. The CDR3 region has the DNA TGCAGTGCTACAGACGACACAGATACGCAGTATTTT. Translating it yields CSATDDTDTQYF. The gene calls are TRBV20-1 and TRBJ2-3; D is uncertain. Germline CDR1 DFQATT, CDR2 SNEGSKA (reference sequence). The length of the CDR3 is 12 residues. V was clipped by 4 bases and J by 2 bases, with 7 bases between them.

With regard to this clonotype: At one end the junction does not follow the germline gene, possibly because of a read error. This CDR3 is CASSQDPLSTDTQYF. The CDR3 coding sequence is TGTGCCAGCAGCCAAGATCCTCTTAGCACAGATACGCAGTATTTT. J is TRBJ2-3 and V is TRBV4-1; no clear D. Germline loops: CDR1 MGHRA, CDR2 YSYEKL. This CDR3 is built from 15 residues.

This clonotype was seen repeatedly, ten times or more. Written as DNA, the CDR3 is TGTGCCAGCAGCTTGGGAGAGGGCCACTCTGGGGCCAACGTCCTGACTTTC. This encodes CASSLGEGHSGANVLTF. The J gene is TRBJ2-6, the V gene TRBV5-5, with D possibly matching TRBD2 (5 bases). Germline assignment: CDR1 SGHKS and CDR2 YYEKEE (reference sequence). Deletions cut 0 bases from V and 0 bases from J, with 10 bases between. This CDR3 is 17 amino acids long.

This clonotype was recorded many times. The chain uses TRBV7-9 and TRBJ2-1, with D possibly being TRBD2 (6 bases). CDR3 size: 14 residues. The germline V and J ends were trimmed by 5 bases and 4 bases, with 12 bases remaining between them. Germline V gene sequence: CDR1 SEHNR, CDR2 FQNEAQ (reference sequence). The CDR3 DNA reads TGTGCCAGCAGCCCGGGGGTCGGATACAATGAGCAGTTCTTC. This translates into CASSPGVGYNEQFF.

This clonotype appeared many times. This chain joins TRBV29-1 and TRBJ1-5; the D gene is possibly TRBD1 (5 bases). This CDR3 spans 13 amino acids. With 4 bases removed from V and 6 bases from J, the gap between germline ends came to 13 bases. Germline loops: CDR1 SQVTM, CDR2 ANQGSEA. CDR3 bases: TGCAGCGTTGCCCAGGGCCTCGGTCAGCCCCAGCATTTT. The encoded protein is CSVAQGLGQPQHF. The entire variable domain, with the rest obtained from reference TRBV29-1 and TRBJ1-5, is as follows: SAVISQKPSRDICQRGTSLTIQCQVDSQVTMMFWYRQQPGQSLTLIATANQGSEATYESGFVIDKFPISRPNLTFSTLTVSNMSPEDSSIYLCSVAQGLGQPQHFGDGTRLSIL.

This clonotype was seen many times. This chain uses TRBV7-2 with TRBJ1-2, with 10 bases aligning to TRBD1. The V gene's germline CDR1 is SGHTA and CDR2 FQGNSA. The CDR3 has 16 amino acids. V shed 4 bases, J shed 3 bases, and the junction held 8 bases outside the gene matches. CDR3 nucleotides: TGTGCCAGCAGCTCAGAGTCGACAGGGGGCTACTATGGCTACACCTTC. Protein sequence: CASSSESTGGYYGYTF.

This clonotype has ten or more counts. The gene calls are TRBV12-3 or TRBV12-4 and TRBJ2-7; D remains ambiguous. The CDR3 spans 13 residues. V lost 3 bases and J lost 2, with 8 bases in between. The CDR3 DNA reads TGTGCCAGCAGTTTCGAGCTAGCCTACGAGCAGTACTTC. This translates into CASSFELAYEQYF.

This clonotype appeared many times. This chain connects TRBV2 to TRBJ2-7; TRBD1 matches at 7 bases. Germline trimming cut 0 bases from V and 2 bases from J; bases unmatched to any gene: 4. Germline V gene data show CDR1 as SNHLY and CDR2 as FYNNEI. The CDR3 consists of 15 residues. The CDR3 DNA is TGTGCCAGCAGTGAAGCGAGGGGACAGACCTACGAGCAGTACTTC. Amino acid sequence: CASSEARGQTYEQYF.

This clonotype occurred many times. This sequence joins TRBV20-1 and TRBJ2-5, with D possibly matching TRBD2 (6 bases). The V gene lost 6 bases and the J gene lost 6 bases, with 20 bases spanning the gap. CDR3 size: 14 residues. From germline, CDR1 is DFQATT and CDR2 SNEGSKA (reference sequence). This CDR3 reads CSALGLGGIQTQYF. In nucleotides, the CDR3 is TGCAGTGCCTTGGGACTTGGGGGTATTCAGACCCAGTACTTC.

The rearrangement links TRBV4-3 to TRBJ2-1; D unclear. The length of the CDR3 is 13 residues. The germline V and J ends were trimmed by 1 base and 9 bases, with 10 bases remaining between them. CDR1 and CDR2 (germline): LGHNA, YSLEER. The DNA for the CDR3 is TGCGCCAGCAGCCAAGTAAGATCAAGTGAGCAGTTCTTC. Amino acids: CASSQVRSSEQFF.

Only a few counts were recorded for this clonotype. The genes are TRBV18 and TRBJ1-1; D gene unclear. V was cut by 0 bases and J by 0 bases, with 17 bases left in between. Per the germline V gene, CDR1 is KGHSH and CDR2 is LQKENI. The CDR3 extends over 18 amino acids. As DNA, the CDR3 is TGTGCCAGCTCACCACCAGACCATCGTTTCCTCATGAACACTGAAGCTTTCTTT. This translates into CASSPPDHRFLMNTEAFF.

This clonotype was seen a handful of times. The CDR3 sequence: CASSLMNTDTQYF. The CDR3 region has the DNA TGTGCCAGCAGTTTAATGAACACAGATACGCAGTATTTT. The V and J genes are TRBV12-3 or TRBV12-4 and TRBJ2-3; no clear D. The CDR3 extends over 13 amino acids. V lost 2 bases and J 2 bases, leaving 5 bases between the germline ends.

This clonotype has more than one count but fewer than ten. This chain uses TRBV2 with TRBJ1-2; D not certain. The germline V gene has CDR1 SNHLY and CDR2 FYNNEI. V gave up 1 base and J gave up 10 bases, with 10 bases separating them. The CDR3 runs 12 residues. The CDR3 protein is CASSEVQEAYTF. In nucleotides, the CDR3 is TGTGCCAGCAGTGAAGTCCAAGAAGCCTACACCTTC.

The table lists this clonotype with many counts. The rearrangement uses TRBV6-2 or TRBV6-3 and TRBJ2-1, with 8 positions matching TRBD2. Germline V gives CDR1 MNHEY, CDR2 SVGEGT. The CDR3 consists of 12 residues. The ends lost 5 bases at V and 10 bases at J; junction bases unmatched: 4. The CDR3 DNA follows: TGTGCCAGCAGTGACGGCGGGGGGGAGCAGTTCTTC. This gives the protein CASSDGGGEQFF.

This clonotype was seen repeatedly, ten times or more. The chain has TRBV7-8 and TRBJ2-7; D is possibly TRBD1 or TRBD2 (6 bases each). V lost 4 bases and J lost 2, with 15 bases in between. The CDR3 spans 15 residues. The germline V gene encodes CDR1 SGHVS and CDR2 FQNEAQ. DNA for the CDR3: TGTGCCAGCAGCTCCAGGGGAGGATGGACCTACGAGCAGTACTTC. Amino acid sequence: CASSSRGGWTYEQYF.